The 21 T cell receptor beta chains presented below share a single source sample, sequenced in a study of blood T cell repertoires in COVID-19. Sequencing was performed with immunoSEQ multiplex PCR; in TCRdb, only in-frame clones are kept and a portion is missing. The sample lists about 210,000 clones, roughly 86% occurring once. Sequenced: PBMCs or T cells enriched from blood (not recorded which). The receptors were sampled from a man aged 18 to 30 with acute COVID-19.

The chain joins TRBV3-1 (or the pseudogene TRBV3-2) to TRBJ1-2; D is unresolved. The CDR3 runs 15 residues. Germline V gene data show CDR1 as LGHDT and CDR2 as YNNKEL (reference sequence). The V end lost 3 bases, the J end lost 3 bases, and 14 bases lay between the germline ends. The CDR3 DNA sequence: TGTGCCAGCAGCCAGGTTAGACATTCGGACTATGGCTACACCTTC. It translates to CASSQVRHSDYGYTF.

V and J are TRBV5-8 and TRBJ1-2, with D possibly being TRBD1 (5 bases). The V and J ends lost 4 bases and 0 bases respectively, with 19 bases between them. CDR3 length equals 17 residues. The germline V gene encodes CDR1 SGHTS and CDR2 YDEGEE. The DNA of the CDR3 is TGTGCCAGCAGCCCCGGTGGCCTCGGGGGGGCTAACTATGGCTACACCTTC. It translates to CASSPGGLGGANYGYTF.

The table lists this clone with a count of one. The V and J genes are TRBV27 and TRBJ2-3, with a tentative D call TRBD1 (6 bases). Germline V gene lookup returns CDR1 MNHEY and CDR2 SMNVEV (reference sequence). The CDR3 has 16 residues. The V end lost 0 bases, the J end lost 1 base, and 11 bases lay between the germline ends. DNA of the CDR3: TGTGCCAGCAGTTTATCGGCAGGGGTGGGCACAGATACGCAGTATTTT. Translating gives CASSLSAGVGTDTQYF.

This clone came up once. The chain has TRBV7-2 and TRBJ2-1; D is perhaps TRBD1 (5 bases). V was clipped by 5 bases and J by 9 bases, with 8 bases between them. There are 11 residues in the CDR3. Per the germline V gene, CDR1 is SGHTA and CDR2 is FQGNSA. This chain's CDR3 is CASSLDSEQFF. CDR3 bases: TGTGCCAGCAGCCTCGACAGTGAGCAGTTCTTC.

The V call is TRBV5-1, the J call TRBJ2-3; 16 bases line up with TRBD2. Unmatched junction bases numbered 7, after V lost 4 bases and J lost 8 bases. Per the germline V gene, CDR1 is SGHRS and CDR2 is YFSETQ. The CDR3 sequence is 16 residues long. The CDR3 loop is CASSVGTSGRGSTQYF. Written as DNA, the CDR3 is TGCGCCAGCAGCGTCGGGACTAGCGGGAGGGGTAGTACGCAGTATTTT.

J is TRBJ1-5 and V is TRBV19; 7 bases line up with TRBD1. The germline V gene encodes CDR1 LNHDA and CDR2 SQIVND (reference sequence). Trimming cost V 7 bases and J 2 bases; bases outside gene matches: 11. The CDR3 has 16 amino acids. The CDR3 reads CASKDEGGMGNQPQHF. The CDR3, as DNA: TGTGCCAGTAAGGATGAAGGGGGCATGGGCAATCAGCCCCAGCATTTT.

The V gene is TRBV6-5, the J gene TRBJ2-1, with 10 positions matching TRBD1. Germline loops: CDR1 MNHEY, CDR2 SVGAGI. The CDR3 loop spans 14 amino acids. Losses at the gene ends were 7 bases for V and 6 bases for J; bases not matched to a gene: 6. The CDR3, as DNA: TGTGCCAGCACACCGGGACAGGGGCTCAATGAGCAGTTCTTC. It yields the protein CASTPGQGLNEQFF.

This clone was found a few times. The chain joins TRBV19 to TRBJ2-7; 7 nucleotides agree with TRBD1. The CDR3 has 14 residues. J gave up 7 bases and V 3 bases, and 9 bases lay outside the gene matches. From germline, CDR1 is LNHDA and CDR2 SQIVND (reference sequence). CDR3 nucleotides: TGTGCCAGTAGTATTGCAGGGGCCAGGGGGGAGCAGTACTTC. Translation gives CASSIAGARGEQYF.

The chain has TRBV7-2 and TRBJ2-7; 8 positions match TRBD1. The CDR3 consists of 13 residues. CDR1 is SGHTA, CDR2 FQGNSA, per germline. V was clipped by 7 bases and J by 3 bases; unmatched bases: 5. In nucleotides, the CDR3 is TGTGCCAGCACCACGACAGGGGTCTACGAGCAGTACTTC. It translates to CASTTTGVYEQYF.

This chain links TRBV19 with TRBJ1-5; D gene unclear. V was pared by 1 base and J by 2 bases, with 15 bases between. In germline, CDR1 is LNHDA, CDR2 SQIVND (reference sequence). This CDR3 region has 17 residues. The chain's CDR3 is CASSIVPLASGNQPQHF. CDR3 nucleotide sequence: TGTGCCAGTAGTATAGTCCCGTTGGCTTCCGGCAATCAGCCCCAGCATTTT.

This chain uses TRBV11-1 with TRBJ2-7; 11 bases line up with TRBD2. Losses at the gene ends were 4 bases for V and 3 bases for J; bases not matched to a gene: 8. The germline gives CDR1 SGHAT, CDR2 FQDESV (reference sequence). This CDR3 contains 16 residues. CDR3 in amino acids: CASSSYTSGSVYEQYF. CDR3 DNA: TGTGCCAGCAGCTCCTACACTAGCGGGAGTGTCTACGAGCAGTACTTC.

This chain links TRBV4-2 with TRBJ1-2; maybe TRBD1 (5 bases). Deletions cut 0 bases from V and 6 bases from J, with 14 bases between. The CDR3 is 15 amino acids. Looked up from germline, CDR1 is LGHNA and CDR2 is YNFKEQ. The CDR3 region has the DNA TGTGCCAGCAGCCAAGATCAGTCGGGGGTGGATGGCTACACCTTC. Its protein is CASSQDQSGVDGYTF.

V is TRBV11-2 and J is TRBJ2-7; 13 nucleotides match TRBD2. The CDR3 sequence is 15 residues long. Trimming took 5 bases from V and 5 from J; bases not matched to a gene: 6. Germline V CDR1 and CDR2: SGHAT, FQNNGV. The CDR3 protein is CASSTTSGRVHEQYF. CDR3 nucleotide sequence: TGTGCCAGCAGCACTACTAGCGGGAGGGTCCACGAGCAGTACTTC.

The gene calls are TRBV10-2 and TRBJ2-7; TRBD2 aligns across 9 bases. Germline CDR1 and CDR2: WSHSY and SAAADI. The CDR3 has 15 residues. After removal of 4 bases from V and 2 bases from J, the junction contained 6 bases not matched to a gene. This CDR3 is CASSGGSGSAYEQYF. In DNA form, the CDR3 reads TGCGCCAGCAGTGGGGGTAGCGGGAGCGCCTACGAGCAGTACTTC.

The CDR3 loop is CATSDPTSAGNEQFF. The CDR3 nucleotides read TGTGCCACCAGTGATCCCACTAGCGCCGGCAATGAGCAGTTCTTC. This sequence joins TRBV24-1 and TRBJ2-1; 7 bases fit TRBD2. The CDR3 has 15 amino acids. Unmatched junction bases numbered 7, after V lost 3 bases and J lost 6 bases. CDR1 and CDR2 (germline): KGHDR, SFDVKD.

The J gene is TRBJ1-4, the V gene TRBV7-2, with D possibly TRBD1 on 6 matching bases. The V end was cut by 1 base, the J end by 3 bases, with 9 bases between. Germline V gene data show CDR1 as SGHTA and CDR2 as FQGNSA. This CDR3 is built from 15 residues. CDR3 sequence (DNA): TGTGCCAGCAGCTTAGGGACAGTTTCTAATGAAAAACTGTTTTTT. The encoded protein is CASSLGTVSNEKLFF.

The chain has TRBV2 and TRBJ1-1, with 8 bases aligning to TRBD1. The V segment lost 10 bases and the J segment 1 base; nucleotides outside the gene matches: 5. This CDR3 spans 13 amino acids. Germline V CDR1 and CDR2: SNHLY, FYNNEI. The CDR3 coding sequence is TGTGCCACCACCGGGACAGGGAACACTGAAGCTTTCTTT. This encodes CATTGTGNTEAFF. Complete variable domain (other parts from reference TRBV2 and TRBJ1-1): EPEVTQTPSHQVTQMGQEVILRCVPISNHLYFYWYRQILGQKVEFLVSFYNNEISEKSEIFDDQFSVERPDGSNFTLKIRSTKLEDSAMYFCATTGTGNTEAFFGQGTRLTVV.

The genes are TRBV4-3 and TRBJ2-7, with TRBD1 identical over 7 bases. Germline CDR1 is LGHNA and CDR2 is YSLEER. Losses at the gene ends were 3 bases for V and 0 bases for J; bases not matched to a gene: 11. The CDR3 runs 17 residues. CDR3 in DNA: TGCGCCAGCAGCCAGGAAACAGGGGATTGGAACTCCTACGAGCAGTACTTC. It yields the protein CASSQETGDWNSYEQYF.

The V and J genes are TRBV12-3 or TRBV12-4 and TRBJ1-2, with 11 bases aligning to TRBD1. V shed 11 bases, J shed 4 bases, and the junction held 6 bases outside the gene matches. The CDR3 runs to 13 residues. The CDR3 DNA is TGTGCCGGCGGGACAGGGGGAGGCTATGGCTACACCTTC. It codes for CAGGTGGGYGYTF.

The sample holds one count of this clone. The rearrangement links TRBV10-3 to TRBJ2-7, with 10 bases lining up with TRBD1. Germline V gene lookup returns CDR1 ENHRY and CDR2 SYGVKD. V was clipped by 2 bases and J by 4 bases; unmatched bases: 8. The CDR3 runs to 16 residues. CDR3 sequence: CAISEPSTGGSYEQYF. As DNA, the CDR3 is TGTGCCATCAGTGAGCCTTCGACAGGGGGCTCTTACGAGCAGTACTTC.

Of note for this clone: Other nucleotide sequences from this sample produce the same CDR3. This sequence joins TRBV3-1 (or the pseudogene TRBV3-2) and TRBJ1-2; perhaps TRBD1 as D (6 bases). V was cut by 1 base and J by 4 bases, with 7 bases left in between. Germline V gene data show CDR1 as LGHDT and CDR2 as YNNKEL (reference sequence). This CDR3 has 13 residues. Written as DNA, the CDR3 is TGTGCCAGCAGCCAAGGAGGGGGCTATGGCTACACCTTC. Translating gives CASSQGGGYGYTF.